A single T cell receptor beta chain is shown here with its context. The data belong to a study of T cell responses to AZD1222 COVID-19 vaccine. The junction had 12 bases not matched to a gene; V was cut back by 6 bases and J by 3 bases. CDR3 size: 16 residues. Germline assignment: CDR1 ENHRY and CDR2 SYGVKD. Measured with immunoSEQ multiplex PCR; TCRdb has only the in-frame clones, and not every one. The sample consists of 130,000 or so clones, approximately 86% of them appearing once. This clonotype was sampled from an adult who received the AZD1222 COVID-19 vaccine. This rearrangement joins TRBV10-3 to TRBJ2-3; 7 bases are a match to TRBD2. The sequencing here drew on peripheral blood, taken 28 days after the second AZD1222 dose. CDR3 region: CAIRKRGREGTDTQYF. Here the CDR3 DNA reads TGTGCCATCAGGAAAAGAGGCAGGGAGGGGACAGATACGCAGTATTTT.